The T cell receptor beta chain described here comes from a study of T cell responses to AZD1222 COVID-19 vaccine. Repertoires were generated with immunoSEQ multiplex PCR, while TCRdb's copy carries only in-frame clones and drops some. The table records about 82,000 clones, 80% to 95% of them present only once. Study results and caveats: Most donors were white British and more were female, and clonal diversity was possibly underestimated.

V was shortened by 3 bases and J by 1 base, with 12 bases between the two germline ends. The CDR3 covers 15 residues. Germline V gene lookup returns CDR1 LNHNV and CDR2 YYDKDF (reference sequence). Notes on this clone: The antigen remains unidentified.

The source material was peripheral blood, sampled 28 days after the second AZD1222 dose. This TCR came from an adult who received the AZD1222 COVID-19 vaccine. The V gene is TRBV15, the J gene TRBJ1-2, with D possibly TRBD1 on 6 matching bases. The CDR3 loop reads CATSSDEGGNYGYTF. The CDR3 nucleotides read TGTGCCACCAGCAGCGACGAGGGGGGTAACTATGGCTACACCTTC.